What follows is one TCR beta chain and its context. Its antigen is currently unknown. Trimming took 2 bases from V and 2 from J; bases not matched to a gene: 8. Germline values: CDR1 MGHRA, CDR2 YSYEKL. There are 17 residues in the CDR3. The data were produced by immunoSEQ multiplex PCR, yet TCRdb's version contains in-frame clones alone and is incomplete. Seen here are tens of thousands of clones, under 90% observed once, and the top ten hold approximately 5%. Blood was sampled at baseline, cycle 4 day 1, and cycle 7 day 1. The sample originates from a study of OX40 agonist ivuxolimab in advanced cancers. Study-wide findings and caveats: No determination was made of the antigen specificity of the expanded peripheral T cells.

The chain employs TRBV4-1 and TRBJ2-7, with TRBD1 identical over 11 bases. The starting material was CD4+ or CD8+ T cells sorted from blood, obtained in a trial of the OX40 agonist ivuxolimab. The sequence came from an adult with an advanced solid tumor such as melanoma, head and neck, liver or kidney cancer. CDR3 in DNA: TGCGCCAGCAGCCAATCGGTCGGGACAGGGGGAACCTACGAGCAGTACTTC. Amino acid sequence: CASSQSVGTGGTYEQYF.